Presented here are 13 T cell receptor beta chains from one specimen sequenced in a study of blood T cell repertoires in COVID-19. Some clones are missing from TCRdb's copy, which holds only in-frame ones; the method was immunoSEQ multiplex PCR. This sample carries around 260,000 clones, around 89% of them seen once, and the ten largest clones take around 0.8%. Sequenced sample: peripheral blood. Source of these receptors: a man aged 25 to 40 with acute or convalescent COVID-19.

This clone was found a few times. The chain combines TRBV27 with TRBJ2-1; the D is unclear. Trimming removed 2 bases at V and 8 bases at J, with 7 bases between. CDR3 length: 12 residues. The germline CDR1 and CDR2 sequences are MNHEY and SMNVEV (reference sequence). The CDR3, as DNA: TGTGCCAGCAGTTTAACGGTCGATGAGCAGTTCTTC. This codes for CASSLTVDEQFF.

V usage is TRBV3-1 (or the pseudogene TRBV3-2) and J usage is TRBJ2-1, with TRBD2 matching 11 bases. This CDR3 region has 16 residues. Germline CDR1 reads LGHDT; CDR2 reads YNNKEL (reference sequence). The V gene end was trimmed by 3 bases and the J gene end by 4 bases; junction bases not matched to a gene: 5. Written as DNA, the CDR3 is TGTGCCAGCAGCCAGGCTAGCGGGGGGCCTTACAATGAGCAGTTCTTC. Translation: CASSQASGGPYNEQFF.

This clone was recorded only once. The rearrangement uses TRBV18 and TRBJ1-5, with D perhaps TRBD1 (6 bases). The germline CDR1 and CDR2 sequences are KGHSH and LQKENI. V lost 4 bases and J 5 bases, leaving 9 bases between the germline ends. The length of the CDR3 is 13 residues. The CDR3 sequence is CASSLQGYQPQHF. The CDR3 nucleotides read TGTGCCAGCTCACTACAGGGATATCAGCCCCAGCATTTT.

The chain links TRBV24-1 to TRBJ1-2; no firm D call. The CDR3 has 13 amino acids. Per germline, CDR1 KGHDR and CDR2 SFDVKD. The CDR3 coding sequence is TGTGTGACCTACCGCGGTTCCGGCTATGGCTACACCTTC. Translated: CVTYRGSGYGYTF.

The rearrangement uses TRBV3-1 (or the pseudogene TRBV3-2) and TRBJ1-2; tentative D call: TRBD1 (6 bases). The CDR3 extends over 15 amino acids. The ends were cut back, 3 bases at V and 0 bases at J, with 11 bases in the middle. Germline CDR1 and CDR2: LGHDT and YNNKEL (reference sequence). The CDR3 region has the DNA TGTGCCAGCAGCCATATTTGGACAGCTAACTATGGCTACACCTTC. As protein: CASSHIWTANYGYTF.

The V gene is TRBV7-3, the J gene TRBJ2-7; tentative D call: TRBD1 (6 bases). There are 12 residues in the CDR3. CDR1 is SGHTA, CDR2 FQGTGA, per germline. The V and J ends lost 4 bases and 9 bases respectively, with 13 bases between them. CDR3 residues: CASSSQGMVQYF. The CDR3 bases are TGTGCCAGCAGCTCACAGGGTATGGTGCAGTACTTC.

V usage is TRBV9 and J usage is TRBJ2-7; TRBD2 matches at 7 bases. J gave up 4 bases and V 1 base, and 8 bases lay outside the gene matches. The CDR3 loop spans 15 amino acids. Germline-derived CDR1 and CDR2 are SGDLS and YYNGEE. In DNA form, the CDR3 reads TGTGCCAGCAGCGTAAATCCCGCGGGAGTATACGAGCAGTACTTC. This translates into CASSVNPAGVYEQYF.

The chain links TRBV27 to TRBJ1-5; perhaps TRBD1 as D (5 bases). The V end lost 3 bases, the J end lost 2 bases, and 11 bases lay between the germline ends. The CDR3 consists of 15 residues. Germline V gene data show CDR1 as MNHEY and CDR2 as SMNVEV (reference sequence). The CDR3 DNA follows: TGTGCCAGCAGTTTTCGGGGAGGGGGCAATCAGCCCCAGCATTTT. Its protein is CASSFRGGGNQPQHF.

The chain joins TRBV5-1 to TRBJ2-1; TRBD1 matches at 7 bases. Germline assignment: CDR1 SGHRS and CDR2 YFSETQ. The V segment lost 4 bases and the J segment 3 bases; nucleotides outside the gene matches: 10. This CDR3 contains 16 residues. Written as DNA, the CDR3 is TGCGCCAGCAGCATAGATCCGGGACAGTTCTACAATGAGCAGTTCTTC. Its protein is CASSIDPGQFYNEQFF.

The rearrangement uses TRBV12-3 or TRBV12-4 and TRBJ2-7; TRBD1 might be the D (6 bases). The CDR3 spans 13 residues. Between the trimmed V and J ends, which lost 1 base and 6 bases, there was a span of 10 bases. CDR3 nucleotides: TGTGCCAGCAGTTTAGAGGGGGACGTCGAGCAGTACTTC. Translating gives CASSLEGDVEQYF.

V gene TRBV11-3 combines with J gene TRBJ2-7; D may be TRBD2 (5 bases). Per the germline V gene, CDR1 is SGHNT and CDR2 is YENEEA. V was cut by 3 bases and J by 4 bases, with 13 bases left in between. This CDR3 is 14 amino acids long. The DNA for the CDR3 is TGTGCCAGCAGCTTCGCCCGAGAGGGTTACGAGCAGTACTTC. This translates into CASSFAREGYEQYF.

The rearrangement uses TRBV6-5 and TRBJ2-2, with D hard to call. The length of the CDR3 is 15 residues. With 2 bases removed from V and 8 bases from J, the gap between germline ends came to 15 bases. Germline CDR1 and CDR2: MNHEY and SVGAGI. The CDR3 coding sequence is TGTGCCAGCAGTTACACACAGACCAGAACAGGGGAGCTGTTTTTT. Protein product: CASSYTQTRTGELFF.

V gene TRBV18 combines with J gene TRBJ1-2; a possible D gene is TRBD1 (5 bases). Germline V gene sequence: CDR1 KGHSH, CDR2 LQKENI. Trimming stripped 5 bases from V and 8 bases from J, with 15 bases between. The CDR3 length is 13 residues. The CDR3 reads CASSSTDSSGYTF. CDR3 coding DNA: TGTGCCAGCTCATCTACTGACAGTTCGGGCTACACCTTC.